The 14 T cell receptor beta chains below were found in one sample sequenced in a study of cytomegalovirus exposure and HLA in healthy donors. PCR involved 60 Vbeta and 13 Jbeta primers. Some clones are missing from TCRdb's copy, which holds only in-frame ones; the method was immunoSEQ multiplex PCR. The sample holds about 130,000 clones; under 85% are singletons and the top ten take about 6%. Material: PBMCs. The receptors were gathered from a woman between 45 and 65 years old in good health and CMV-seropositive.

The rearrangement uses TRBV6-6 and TRBJ2-1; 11 bases line up with TRBD1. This CDR3 is 16 amino acids long. Germline V CDR1 and CDR2: MNHNY, SVGAGI (reference sequence). V lost 6 bases to trimming and J lost 7 bases; unmatched junction nucleotides: 11. DNA for the CDR3: TGTGCCAGCAGGGGCCGGGACAGGGGGTTGGGGAATGAGCAGTTCTTC. Translation gives CASRGRDRGLGNEQFF.

The chain carries TRBV27 and TRBJ1-2; 7 nucleotides match TRBD1. The CDR3 is 17 amino acids. V shed 3 bases, J shed 7 bases, and the junction held 17 bases outside the gene matches. CDR1 MNHEY and CDR2 SMNVEV come from the germline V gene (reference sequence). The CDR3 protein is CASSFMAGGLTMVGYTF. The CDR3 DNA is TGTGCCAGCAGTTTTATGGCAGGGGGGCTCACTATGGTTGGCTACACCTTC.

The chain joins TRBV19 to TRBJ2-2; D is undetermined. The CDR3 runs to 12 residues. V was pared by 7 bases and J by 7 bases, with 10 bases between. Germline values: CDR1 LNHDA, CDR2 SQIVND (reference sequence). The CDR3, as DNA: TGTGCCAGTAAGGTGAGAGGCGGGGAGCTGTTTTTT. The encoded protein is CASKVRGGELFF.

This chain connects TRBV18 to TRBJ1-1; TRBD1 might be the D (5 bases). The length of the CDR3 is 12 residues. V dropped 2 bases and J dropped 10 bases, with 11 bases sitting between them. Germline CDR1 reads KGHSH; CDR2 reads LQKENI. CDR3 protein: CASSPSDGGAFF. The DNA of the CDR3 is TGTGCCAGCTCACCATCCGACGGGGGAGCTTTCTTT.

The chain is built from TRBV6-1 and TRBJ2-1, with 7 bases fitting TRBD1. The V gene's germline CDR1 is MNHNS and CDR2 SASEGT. J gave up 6 bases and V 6 bases, and 2 bases lay outside the gene matches. This CDR3 region has 12 residues. The CDR3 nucleotides are TGTGCCAGCAGGACAGGGCGCAATGAGCAGTTCTTC. Translating it yields CASRTGRNEQFF.

Only a few counts were recorded for this clone. V is TRBV6-1 and J is TRBJ2-2; 9 bases match TRBD2. The V gene's germline CDR1 is MNHNS and CDR2 SASEGT. This CDR3 has 16 amino acids. Losses at the gene ends were 3 bases for V and 0 bases for J; bases not matched to a gene: 2. CDR3 residues: CASSERGGANTGELFF. DNA for the CDR3: TGTGCCAGCAGTGAGCGGGGGGGTGCGAACACCGGGGAGCTGTTTTTT.

CDR3 bases: TGTGCCAGCAGCGGTGGACCGGCGGGGGAGCAGTACTTC. It encodes CASSGGPAGEQYF. V usage is TRBV5-4 and J usage is TRBJ2-7, with a tentative D call TRBD2 (6 bases). The CDR3 has 13 amino acids. V gave up 4 bases and J gave up 7 bases, with 15 bases separating them. Germline V lookup: CDR1 SGHNT, CDR2 YYREEE (reference sequence). The whole variable domain, filled in from reference TRBV5-4 and TRBJ2-7, reads ETGVTQSPTHLIKTRGQQVTLRCSSQSGHNTVSWYQQALGQGPQFIFQYYREEENGRGNFPPRFSGLQFPNYSSELNVNALELDDSALYLCASSGGPAGEQYFGPGTRLTVT.

The J gene is TRBJ1-2, the V gene TRBV6-1; D remains ambiguous. The V end was cut by 4 bases, the J end by 3 bases, with 12 bases between. The CDR3 sequence is 14 residues long. Germline assignment: CDR1 MNHNS and CDR2 SASEGT. This CDR3 reads CASSVSWQDYGYTF. The DNA for the CDR3 is TGTGCCAGCAGTGTTTCATGGCAGGACTATGGCTACACCTTC.

This chain joins TRBV11-3 and TRBJ2-7, with TRBD2 as a possible D gene (5 bases). V shed 0 bases and J shed 3 bases, with 12 bases lying between them. CDR3 length: 15 residues. Germline V gene data show CDR1 as SGHNT and CDR2 as YENEEA. The CDR3 sequence: CASSLDTTGSYEQYF. In nucleotides, the CDR3 is TGTGCCAGCAGCTTAGATACGACGGGGAGCTACGAGCAGTACTTC.

The genes are TRBV29-1 and TRBJ2-2; D not resolved. CDR1 is SQVTM, CDR2 ANQGSEA, per germline. V was clipped by 4 bases and J by 0 bases, with 12 bases between them. The CDR3 has 15 residues. The CDR3 nucleotides are TGCAGCGTTGTCGCGTCCACCGCGAACACCGGGGAGCTGTTTTTT. This encodes CSVVASTANTGELFF.

The chain is built from TRBV6-1 and TRBJ1-5, with D maybe TRBD1 (5 bases). The CDR3 is made up of 13 amino acids. V was trimmed by 9 bases and J by 6 bases, leaving 15 bases between them. Germline V gives CDR1 MNHNS, CDR2 SASEGT. CDR3: CARRRVGGQPQHF. CDR3 DNA: TGTGCCAGGAGACGGGTCGGGGGTCAGCCCCAGCATTTT.

The V and J genes are TRBV28 and TRBJ1-2; 12 positions agree with TRBD1. Germline V lookup: CDR1 MDHEN, CDR2 SYDVKM. J lost 1 base, V lost 2 bases, and 8 bases had no gene match. The CDR3 totals 18 residues. CDR3 DNA: TGTGCCAGCAGTTTAATACCGGGACAGGGGGCGGGTAACTATGGCTACACCTTC. It yields the protein CASSLIPGQGAGNYGYTF.

CDR3 in amino acids: CASSQPLAWQATGELFF. CDR3 DNA sequence: TGCGCCAGCAGCCAACCCCTCGCTTGGCAGGCCACCGGGGAGCTGTTTTTT. The chain joins TRBV4-1 to TRBJ2-2; D uncertain. This CDR3 contains 17 residues. Per the germline V gene, CDR1 is MGHRA and CDR2 is YSYEKL. Trimming stripped 2 bases from V and 4 bases from J, with 17 bases between.

This clone was counted a few times. The rearrangement joins TRBV5-4 to TRBJ1-1, with D possibly matching TRBD1 (5 bases). In germline, CDR1 is SGHNT, CDR2 YYREEE (reference sequence). The V end was cut by 4 bases, the J end by 8 bases, with 12 bases between. The CDR3 consists of 12 residues. In nucleotides, the CDR3 is TGTGCCAGCAGCATGGCTCGGACAGAAGCTTTCTTT. The encoded protein is CASSMARTEAFF.